In its sample, the clone carrying this TCR beta chain was seen once. This specimen belongs to a study of OX40 agonist ivuxolimab in advanced cancers. Germline V gene lookup returns CDR1 SGHDT and CDR2 YYEEEE. Trimming took 0 bases from V and 2 from J; bases not matched to a gene: 2. CDR3 length: 16 residues. Here immunoSEQ multiplex PCR was the method, and the copy in TCRdb shows in-frame clones only, minus some. The sample yields around 23,000 clones, 65% to 85% seen once. This rearrangement joins TRBV5-6 to TRBJ2-3, with TRBD1 matching over 11 bases. The specimen comprised CD4+ or CD8+ T cells sorted from blood, sampled in a trial of the OX40 agonist ivuxolimab. The sequence was collected from an adult with an advanced solid tumor such as melanoma, head and neck, liver or kidney cancer. The CDR3 bases are TGTGCCAGCAGCTTGGCGGGACAGGGGGTCACAGATACGCAGTATTTT. Translating it yields CASSLAGQGVTDTQYF. The variable domain in full, with the rest retrieved from reference TRBV5-6 and TRBJ2-3, is DAGVTQSPTHLIKTRGQQVTLRCSPKSGHDTVSWYQQALGQGPQFIFQYYEEEERQRGNFPDRFSGHQFPNYSSELNVNALLLGDSALYLCASSLAGQGVTDTQYFGPGTRLTVL.